This TCR beta chain is from a study of T cell repertoires in cytomegalovirus infection. About the research overall: Evidence of both CMV infection and a matching HLA type came from public TCR beta signatures.

Using its own MiXCR run on the reads, TCRdb lists one record per CDR3 protein. The sample records hundreds of thousands of distinct CDR3 sequences, 30% to 35% being singletons. Notes on the study in general: In two of eight donors, the top clonotype was HLA-C-restricted CMV-specific. CMV carriers with the relevant HLA were identified by cumulative public TCR beta family frequency.

This clonotype was counted many times. Its cognate antigen is unknown. The TCR comes from a human donor in good health (CMV status not recorded). Some clones in this sample may be carry-over from other donors' samples. The material was cultured PBMCs, obtained from culture after CMV antigen stimulation.

The CDR3 region has the DNA TGTGCCAGCAGCTCTGGACTAGCGGTCTCCTACAATGAGCAGTTCTTC. Amino acids: CASSSGLAVSYNEQFF. The chain carries TRBV7-9 and TRBJ2-1; 10 nucleotides align to TRBD2. The J segment lost 0 bases and the V segment lost 4 bases, leaving 3 bases of the junction unmatched. The CDR3 totals 16 residues. Germline V lookup: CDR1 SEHNR, CDR2 FQNEAQ (reference sequence).